The 14 T cell receptor beta chains below were found in one sample sequenced in a study of blood T cell repertoires in COVID-19. Generated by immunoSEQ multiplex PCR, the TCRdb table keeps only in-frame clones and is missing some. Among about 150,000 clones, approximately 81% were seen once, and the ten largest hold 8%. What was sequenced was PBMCs or T cells enriched from blood (not recorded which). The receptors come from a woman in her 50s who had recovered from COVID-19.

The rearrangement uses TRBV12-3 or TRBV12-4 and TRBJ2-5; D unclear. Between the trimmed V and J ends, which lost 4 bases and 5 bases, there was a span of 5 bases. The CDR3 totals 11 residues. CDR3 in DNA: TGTGCCAGCAGTTCTCGGGAGACCCAGTACTTC. This codes for CASSSRETQYF.

This clone appeared a few times. This chain links TRBV7-8 with TRBJ2-5, with D possibly matching TRBD2 (5 bases). V lost 5 bases and J 5 bases, leaving 15 bases between the germline ends. The CDR3 loop spans 14 amino acids. Germline loops: CDR1 SGHVS, CDR2 FQNEAQ. DNA of the CDR3: TGTGCCAGCAGCCCCAACCTAGCCGAGGAGACCCAGTACTTC. Its translation: CASSPNLAEETQYF.

This clone was recorded only once. The chain links TRBV11-3 to TRBJ2-1, with D possibly being TRBD1 (5 bases). The CDR3 loop spans 13 amino acids. Trimming took 2 bases from V and 8 from J, leaving 10 bases between them. The germline V gene has CDR1 SGHNT and CDR2 YENEEA. This CDR3 reads CASSLRQYDEQFF. The CDR3 DNA follows: TGTGCCAGCAGCTTAAGACAGTACGATGAGCAGTTCTTC.

This chain connects TRBV7-2 to TRBJ2-5; TRBD1 aligns across 8 bases. J gave up 4 bases and V 5 bases, and 6 bases lay outside the gene matches. Germline CDR1 SGHTA, CDR2 FQGNSA. This CDR3 has 14 residues. The CDR3 protein is CASSRTTGAETQYF. CDR3 coding DNA: TGTGCCAGCAGCCGGACGACAGGGGCAGAGACCCAGTACTTC.

As concerns this clone: Relative to the germline gene, one junction end is altered; a read error may explain this. The gene calls are TRBV3-1 (or the pseudogene TRBV3-2) and TRBJ2-5; 9 bases map to TRBD2. This CDR3 has 14 residues. Germline CDR1 is LGHDT and CDR2 is YNNKEL (reference sequence). The DNA for the CDR3 is TGCCCCCGCCGCCACGGGCGGGGGGGGCAGACCCAGTACTTC. Translation gives CPRRHGRGGQTQYF.

The chain has TRBV7-2 and TRBJ1-2; no clear D gene. V dropped 5 bases and J dropped 3 bases, with 13 bases sitting between them. This CDR3 comprises 14 residues. Germline V gene lookup returns CDR1 SGHTA and CDR2 FQGNSA. For the CDR3, the DNA is TGTGCCAGCAGCCTCTCAGGCTTTTACTATGGCTACACCTTC. Amino acids: CASSLSGFYYGYTF. Together with reference TRBV7-2 and TRBJ1-2, the CDR3 gives the full variable domain: GAGVSQSPSNKVTEKGKDVELRCDPISGHTALYWYRQSLGQGLEFLIYFQGNSAPDKSGLPSDRFSAERTGGSVSTLTIQRTQQEDSAVYLCASSLSGFYYGYTFGSGTRLTVV.

The chain couples TRBV5-4 to TRBJ2-7; a weak D match, TRBD1 (7 bases). The CDR3 has 15 amino acids. V was shortened by 6 bases and J by 7 bases, with 23 bases between the two germline ends. Germline CDR1 is SGHNT and CDR2 is YYREEE (reference sequence). The CDR3 nucleotides read TGTGCCAGCACATCTCAGGGGGGAAGGGGTAGGGAGCAGTACTTC. This sequence encodes CASTSQGGRGREQYF.

The chain is built from TRBV27 and TRBJ1-2; weak D call: TRBD1 (5 bases). V gave up 5 bases and J gave up 4 bases, with 11 bases separating them. Germline-derived CDR1 and CDR2 are MNHEY and SMNVEV (reference sequence). The length of the CDR3 is 13 residues. This CDR3 is CASSILQGYGYTF. DNA of the CDR3: TGTGCCAGCAGTATTCTCCAGGGCTATGGCTACACCTTC.

V and J are TRBV6-5 and TRBJ1-5, with a weak D call TRBD1 (5 bases). V was cut by 6 bases and J by 4 bases, with 16 bases left in between. In germline, CDR1 is MNHEY, CDR2 SVGAGI. The CDR3 spans 15 residues. CDR3 region: CASSDNRIWNQPQHF. CDR3 coding DNA: TGTGCCAGCAGCGACAACAGGATTTGGAATCAGCCCCAGCATTTT.

This chain uses TRBV6-5 with TRBJ2-3; D perhaps matches TRBD2 (5 bases). Germline assignment: CDR1 MNHEY and CDR2 SVGAGI. V gave up 7 bases and J gave up 2 bases, with 13 bases separating them. The CDR3 covers 14 residues. The CDR3 sequence is CASNQAASTDTQYF. CDR3 nucleotides: TGTGCCAGCAACCAAGCGGCCTCCACAGATACGCAGTATTTT.

This chain connects TRBV15 to TRBJ1-1; 8 bases are a match to TRBD1. The V segment lost 1 base and the J segment 8 bases; nucleotides outside the gene matches: 9. The CDR3 has 15 residues. From germline, CDR1 is LNHNV and CDR2 YYDKDF (reference sequence). The CDR3 DNA reads TGTGCCACCAGCAGAGTAGAGACAGGGGTACGGGAAGCTTTCTTT. It translates to CATSRVETGVREAFF. The full variable domain, its missing parts supplied by reference TRBV15 and TRBJ1-1, is DAMVIQNPRYQVTQFGKPVTLSCSQTLNHNVMYWYQQKSSQAPKLLFHYYDKDFNNEADTPDNFQSRRPNTSFCFLDIRSPGLGDTAMYLCATSRVETGVREAFFGQGTRLTVV.

V gene TRBV7-2 combines with J gene TRBJ2-7; possible D gene TRBD2, 7 bases. Trimming cost V 1 base and J 1 base, with 20 bases left between them. Germline-derived CDR1 and CDR2 are SGHTA and FQGNSA. The CDR3 runs 18 residues. The CDR3 region has the DNA TGTGCCAGCAGCTTAGTACGTCCCGGGCGGGGGACATCCTACGAGCAGTACTTC. Amino acid sequence: CASSLVRPGRGTSYEQYF.

This chain joins TRBV4-3 and TRBJ1-1, with no clear D. The CDR3 runs 15 residues. The V and J ends lost 0 bases and 3 bases respectively, with 11 bases between them. From germline, CDR1 is LGHNA and CDR2 YSLEER. CDR3 DNA sequence: TGCGCCAGCAGCCAAGATACGCGCTTGGACACTGAAGCTTTCTTT. Translation: CASSQDTRLDTEAFF.

The CDR3 region is CASSRPGTSGSQQYF. CDR3 DNA: TGTGCCAGCAGCCGCCCCGGGACTAGCGGATCTCAGCAGTACTTC. V usage is TRBV13 and J usage is TRBJ2-7, with TRBD2 identical over 11 bases. The germline gives CDR1 PRHDT, CDR2 FYEKMQ (reference sequence). Germline trimming cut 5 bases from V and 8 bases from J; bases unmatched to any gene: 11. CDR3 length: 15 residues. Full variable domain (outside the CDR3, taken from reference TRBV13 and TRBJ2-7): AAGVIQSPRHLIKEKRETATLKCYPIPRHDTVYWYQQGPGQDPQFLISFYEKMQSDKGSIPDRFSAQQFSDYHSELNMSSLELGDSALYFCASSRPGTSGSQQYFGPGTRLTVT.